This T cell receptor (beta chain) was identified in a study of beta chain features in type 1 diabetes. Study conclusions and caveats: Across patients, naive, central memory and Treg TCRB repertoires exhibited apparently greater similarity than was observed across healthy donors.

One heparinised blood draw averaging about 110 mL was given by each donor. As every portion of the isolated RNA was reverse transcribed, the sequencing read expressed TCRB transcripts. Assay used: immunoSEQ multiplex PCR; TCRdb lists only in-frame clones, some missing. This table has about 160,000 clones, 7% to 10% appearing once. Germline CDR1 is SGDLS and CDR2 is YYNGEE. The CDR3 runs 17 residues. Between the trimmed V and J ends, which lost 3 bases and 2 bases, there was a span of 15 bases. This clone was seen only a few times. Its specificity is unknown. The V gene is TRBV9, the J gene TRBJ1-6; D is unresolved. Sequencing was carried out using central memory CD4+ T cells from blood. This receptor was identified in a woman under 30 in good health. CDR3: CASSETPSGPYNSPLHF. Written as DNA, the CDR3 is TGTGCCAGCAGCGAGACACCCAGTGGGCCCTATAATTCACCCCTCCACTTT. The full variable domain, in which reference TRBV9 and TRBJ1-6 provide the parts outside the CDR3, is DSGVTQTPKHLITATGQRVTLRCSPRSGDLSVYWYQQSLDQGLQFLIQYYNGEERAKGNILERFSAQQFPDLHSELNLSSLELGDSALYFCASSETPSGPYNSPLHFGNGTRLTVT.